What follows are 9 T cell receptor beta chains derived from one specimen sequenced in a study of cytomegalovirus exposure and HLA in healthy donors. It was with 60 Vbeta and 13 Jbeta primers that the PCR ran. Some clones are missing from TCRdb's copy, which holds only in-frame ones; the method was immunoSEQ multiplex PCR. The sample carries 60,000 to 90,000 clones, about 70% recorded once. The sequencing sample was made of PBMCs. The receptors here all came from a woman aged 45-65 years in good health and CMV-seropositive.

The table lists this clone with a few counts. This chain connects TRBV27 to TRBJ2-5; perhaps TRBD1 as D (5 bases). The germline gives CDR1 MNHEY, CDR2 SMNVEV (reference sequence). The CDR3 spans 16 residues. Between the trimmed V and J ends, which lost 6 bases and 0 bases, there was a span of 17 bases. The CDR3 is CASSPTPQGDQETQYF. CDR3 nucleotide sequence: TGTGCCAGCAGCCCGACCCCTCAGGGCGACCAAGAGACCCAGTACTTC.

Of note for this clone: At the DNA level, this CDR3 is encoded by other sequences in the same sample as well. The chain combines TRBV19 with TRBJ2-7; the match to TRBD1 covers 8 bases. CDR1 and CDR2 (germline): LNHDA, SQIVND (reference sequence). The V and J ends lost 5 bases and 4 bases, in that order; junction bases with no gene match: 1. This CDR3 has 12 residues. The CDR3 DNA reads TGTGCCAGTAGTGGACAGGGATACGAGCAGTACTTC. This translates into CASSGQGYEQYF.

The chain combines TRBV18 with TRBJ2-3; 11 bases line up with TRBD2. From germline, CDR1 is KGHSH and CDR2 LQKENI. This CDR3 comprises 16 residues. V gave up 0 bases and J gave up 6 bases; unmatched junction bases: 5. As DNA, the CDR3 is TGTGCCAGCTCACCACCCCTAGCGGGAGGTTCGGATACGCAGTATTTT. This gives the protein CASSPPLAGGSDTQYF.

The chain couples TRBV19 to TRBJ2-1, with 7 bases identical to TRBD1. The CDR3 runs 14 residues. V trimming: 4 bases; J trimming: 2 bases; junction bases outside the gene matches: 2. CDR1 is LNHDA, CDR2 SQIVND, per germline (reference sequence). CDR3 bases: TGTGCCAGTAGTAGGGACAGCCCCTACAATGAGCAGTTCTTC. This gives the protein CASSRDSPYNEQFF.

This clone was observed a single time. The chain combines TRBV11-3 with TRBJ2-2, with TRBD1 identical over 10 bases. CDR3 length equals 15 residues. CDR1 is SGHNT and CDR2 is YENEEA in the germline V gene. The V and J ends lost 5 bases and 1 base, in that order; junction bases with no gene match: 1. CDR3 loop: CASSRDRGNTGELFF. The CDR3 DNA reads as TGTGCCAGCAGCCGGGACAGGGGGAACACCGGGGAGCTGTTTTTT.

This chain uses TRBV4-3 with TRBJ2-3, with 14 bases fitting TRBD2. Germline-derived CDR1 and CDR2 are LGHNA and YSLEER. The V gene end was trimmed by 1 base and the J gene end by 6 bases; junction bases not matched to a gene: 3. This CDR3 has 16 residues. The CDR3 protein is CASSQGLAGGRDTQYF. The CDR3 DNA sequence: TGCGCCAGCAGCCAAGGACTAGCGGGGGGGAGGGATACGCAGTATTTT.

This chain links TRBV6-6 with TRBJ2-3; 7 positions match TRBD1. This CDR3 spans 15 amino acids. The V and J ends lost 6 bases and 2 bases, in that order; junction bases with no gene match: 8. The V gene's germline CDR1 is MNHNY and CDR2 SVGAGI (reference sequence). The DNA of the CDR3 is TGTGCCAGCAGCACGGACAGGCGGGTCACAGATACGCAGTATTTT. This codes for CASSTDRRVTDTQYF.

V is TRBV5-1 and J is TRBJ1-6, with 8 bases that match TRBD1. This CDR3 has 14 amino acids. Looked up from germline, CDR1 is SGHRS and CDR2 is YFSETQ. Trimming cost V 5 bases and J 8 bases; bases outside gene matches: 6. DNA of the CDR3: TGCGCCAGCAGGGGGGGACAGGTAGATTCACCCCTCCACTTT. Amino acids: CASRGGQVDSPLHF.

This clone was detected only a few times. The V gene is TRBV25-1, the J gene TRBJ2-3, with D perhaps TRBD2 (6 bases). CDR1 and CDR2 from the germline V gene are MGHDK and SYGVNS. Trimming shortened V by 5 bases and J by 6 bases, and 15 bases separated the two germline ends. There are 14 residues in the CDR3. The DNA for the CDR3 is TGTGCCAGCAGTAACGCGGAGGGGCGGGATACGCAGTATTTT. Translating it yields CASSNAEGRDTQYF.